This record concerns one T cell receptor (beta chain) sequence. What it binds is not known. The method was immunoSEQ multiplex PCR; TCRdb's version includes in-frame clones alone and lacks a portion of them. The data show 65,000 to 80,000 clones, approximately 80% seen once. This sample is drawn from a study of OX40 agonist ivuxolimab in advanced cancers. Overall study: Dose-escalation patients had hepatocellular carcinoma, melanoma, renal cell or head and neck cancer. Study observations and caveats: What antigens the expanded peripheral T cells recognized was never established.

The CDR3 length is 14 residues. V lost 3 bases and J 10 bases, leaving 18 bases between the germline ends. Germline-derived CDR1 and CDR2 are SEHNR and FQNEAQ (reference sequence). The genes are TRBV7-9 and TRBJ1-2, with no clear D. The sequences come from CD4+ or CD8+ T cells sorted from blood, collected in a trial of the OX40 agonist ivuxolimab. This receptor was identified in an adult with an advanced solid tumor such as melanoma, head and neck, liver or kidney cancer. CDR3 bases: TGTGCCAGCAGCTTCATTTCCGGTCAGACATACTACACCTTC. This sequence encodes CASSFISGQTYYTF.